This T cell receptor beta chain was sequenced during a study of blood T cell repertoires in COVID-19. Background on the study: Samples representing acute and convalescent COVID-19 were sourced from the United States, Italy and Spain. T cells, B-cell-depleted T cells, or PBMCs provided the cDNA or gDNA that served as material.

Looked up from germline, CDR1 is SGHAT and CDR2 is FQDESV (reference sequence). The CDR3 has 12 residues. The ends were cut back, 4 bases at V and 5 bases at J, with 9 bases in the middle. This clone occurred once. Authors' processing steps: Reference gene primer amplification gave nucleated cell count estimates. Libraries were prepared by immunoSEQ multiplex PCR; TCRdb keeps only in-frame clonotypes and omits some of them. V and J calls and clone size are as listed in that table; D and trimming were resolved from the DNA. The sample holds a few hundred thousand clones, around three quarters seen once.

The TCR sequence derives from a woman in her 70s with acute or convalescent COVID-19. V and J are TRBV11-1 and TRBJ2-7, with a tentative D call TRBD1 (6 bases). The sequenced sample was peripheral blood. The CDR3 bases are TGTGCCAGCAGCTCCAGGGGCCACGAGCAGTACGTC. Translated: CASSSRGHEQYV.